The 31 T cell receptor beta chains in this list originate from one sample, sequenced in a study of T cell repertoires in cytomegalovirus infection. One entry per CDR3 protein results from TCRdb running MiXCR on the reads. The data contain approximately 100,000 distinct CDR3 sequences, less than 25% of them seen just once; the ten biggest clones take up about two fifths. The specimen was CD8+ T cells from PBMCs. These receptors all come from a human donor in good health (CMV status not recorded). Some clones in this sample may be carry-over from other donors' samples.

V gene TRBV27 combines with J gene TRBJ2-1, with D perhaps TRBD2 (6 bases). Germline CDR1 reads MNHEY; CDR2 reads SMNVEV (reference sequence). Trimming took 5 bases from V and 1 from J, leaving 15 bases between them. The CDR3 has 16 amino acids. The CDR3 is CASSGWGVESYNEQFF. CDR3 nucleotide sequence: TGTGCCAGCAGTGGGTGGGGGGTAGAATCCTACAATGAGCAGTTCTTC.

This clonotype occurred a few times. The V call is TRBV7-2, the J call TRBJ2-1; the match to TRBD2 covers 9 bases. Unmatched junction bases numbered 12, after V lost 1 base and J lost 8 bases. Germline V gene sequence: CDR1 SGHTA, CDR2 FQGNSA. The CDR3 is 17 residues long. The DNA for the CDR3 is TGTGCCAGCAGCTTAGTAGGCGGGAGGGGGTATGGTGATGAGCAGTTCTTC. Its protein is CASSLVGGRGYGDEQFF.

The V gene is TRBV4-3, the J gene TRBJ2-1; D unclear. V was pared by 0 bases and J by 0 bases, with 6 bases between. Germline CDR1 reads LGHNA; CDR2 reads YSLEER. CDR3 size: 15 residues. The CDR3 region has the DNA TGCGCCAGCAGCCAAGATACGAGCTCCTACAATGAGCAGTTCTTC. This sequence encodes CASSQDTSSYNEQFF.

The table lists this clonotype with a few counts. This chain joins TRBV28 and TRBJ1-1; tentative D call: TRBD1 (5 bases). V was pared by 11 bases and J by 5 bases, with 12 bases between. CDR1 MDHEN and CDR2 SYDVKM come from the germline V gene. This CDR3 comprises 11 residues. This CDR3 reads CAAARGTEAFF. The CDR3 coding sequence is TGTGCCGCCGCAAGGGGAACTGAAGCTTTCTTT. Supplemented by reference TRBV28 and TRBJ1-1, the full variable domain reads DVKVTQSSRYLVKRTGEKVFLECVQDMDHENMFWYRQDPGLGLRLIYFSYDVKMKEKGDIPEGYSVSREKKERFSLILESASTNQTSMYLCAAARGTEAFFGQGTRLTVV.

This clonotype was counted only a few times. This chain links TRBV6-6 with TRBJ1-2; 8 nucleotides agree with TRBD1. The CDR3 sequence is 17 residues long. Germline trimming cut 5 bases from V and 2 bases from J; bases unmatched to any gene: 13. Germline CDR1 MNHNY, CDR2 SVGAGI (reference sequence). DNA for the CDR3: TGTGCCAGCAGTGCCCGGGACAGGCACCCAGACAACTATGGCTACACCTTC. Translating gives CASSARDRHPDNYGYTF.

This clonotype appeared a few times. This chain uses TRBV28 with TRBJ1-2; D might be TRBD1 (5 bases). The CDR3 contains 14 residues. CDR1 and CDR2 (germline): MDHEN, SYDVKM. V gave up 5 bases and J gave up 4 bases, with 14 bases separating them. CDR3: CASSPTGTVYGYTF. DNA for the CDR3: TGTGCCAGCAGTCCAACCGGGACGGTCTATGGCTACACCTTC.

This clonotype was counted a few times. The chain combines TRBV6-2 or TRBV6-3 with TRBJ1-1; 10 nucleotides match TRBD1. The CDR3 runs to 14 residues. Trimming at V came to 6 bases and at J to 5 bases, leaving 6 bases not matched to a gene. Germline CDR1 is MNHEY and CDR2 is SVGEGT. The CDR3 DNA follows: TGTGCCAGCAGCCCGACAGGGGGCAAAACTGAAGCTTTCTTT. Translating it yields CASSPTGGKTEAFF.

This chain uses TRBV4-3 with TRBJ2-7; D perhaps matches TRBD1 (6 bases). CDR1 is LGHNA, CDR2 YSLEER, per germline. This CDR3 spans 15 amino acids. V lost 0 bases to trimming and J lost 2 bases, with 11 bases between them. CDR3 nucleotide sequence: TGCGCCAGCAGCCAAGAAAGGGACATCCCCTACGAGCAGTACTTC. This encodes CASSQERDIPYEQYF.

This rearrangement joins TRBV2 to TRBJ2-1; 8 nucleotides align to TRBD2. CDR3 size: 12 residues. With V trimmed by 11 bases and J by 9 bases, 9 bases remained unmatched. Germline CDR1 is SNHLY and CDR2 is FYNNEI. CDR3 nucleotide sequence: TGTGCCGTACTGGGGCGGGGGGCTGAGCAGTTCTTC. It is translated as CAVLGRGAEQFF.

This clonotype was counted a few times. This chain uses TRBV27 with TRBJ2-1; tentatively, D is TRBD2 (6 bases). Germline loops: CDR1 MNHEY, CDR2 SMNVEV (reference sequence). The CDR3 runs to 16 residues. V was shortened by 2 bases and J by 4 bases, with 15 bases between the two germline ends. CDR3 in amino acids: CASSLRSGVGYNEQFF. CDR3 nucleotide sequence: TGTGCCAGCAGTTTACGATCGGGGGTTGGGTACAATGAGCAGTTCTTC.

V is TRBV7-9 and J is TRBJ2-7, with D perhaps being TRBD1 or TRBD2 (5 bases each). Trimming stripped 5 bases from V and 2 bases from J, with 10 bases between. Germline assignment: CDR1 SEHNR and CDR2 FQNEAQ (reference sequence). The CDR3 has 13 residues. Here the CDR3 DNA reads TGTGCCAGCAGCACGTGGGACGCCTACGAGCAGTACTTC. As protein: CASSTWDAYEQYF.

This clonotype was counted many times. The chain is built from TRBV12-3 or TRBV12-4 and TRBJ2-7; D remains ambiguous. Trimming cost V 3 bases and J 2 bases, with 8 bases left between them. The CDR3 consists of 13 residues. The CDR3 nucleotides read TGTGCCAGCAGTTTGAACAGCCCCTACGAGCAGTACTTC. This translates into CASSLNSPYEQYF.

Only a few counts were recorded for this clonotype. V is TRBV28 and J is TRBJ2-5; TRBD2 matches 11 bases. V dropped 4 bases and J dropped 4; count of bases not matched to a gene: 11. Germline V gene sequence: CDR1 MDHEN, CDR2 SYDVKM. The CDR3 sequence is 17 residues long. CDR3 coding DNA: TGTGCCAGCAGTTCCGGGACTAGCGGTCCTAAGGGAGAGACCCAGTACTTC. It yields the protein CASSSGTSGPKGETQYF.

This clonotype was found a few times. The chain combines TRBV2 with TRBJ2-7; D is unclear. The CDR3 is 12 residues long. Germline lookup yields CDR1 SNHLY and CDR2 FYNNEI. With 3 bases removed from V and 7 bases from J, the gap between germline ends came to 10 bases. CDR3 DNA sequence: TGTGCCAGCAGTGACAGGTCGGAAGAGCAGTACTTC. Amino acids: CASSDRSEEQYF.

This clonotype was detected once. This may come from a read error, since a much larger clone is one base off. V usage is TRBV7-8 and J usage is TRBJ2-1; D is uncertain. V lost 2 bases, J lost 7 bases, and 15 bases lay in between. The CDR3 is 15 amino acids. Germline assignment: CDR1 SGHVS and CDR2 FQNEAQ. CDR3 region: CASSLPVTPGNEQFF. The DNA for the CDR3 is TGTGCCAGCAGCTTACCAGTCACGCCGGGTAATGAGCAGTTCTTC.

This clonotype was seen more than once but under ten times. J is TRBJ2-3 and V is TRBV6-2 or TRBV6-3; no firm D call. CDR1 is MNHEY, CDR2 SVGEGT, per germline. With 0 bases removed from V and 6 bases from J, the gap between germline ends came to 22 bases. This CDR3 has 18 amino acids. Written as DNA, the CDR3 is TGTGCCAGCAGTTACTCGGATTATGAGCCCTTAAATTTGGATACGCAGTATTTT. Translated: CASSYSDYEPLNLDTQYF.

The chain is built from TRBV20-1 and TRBJ2-1; 12 positions agree with TRBD2. The ends lost 3 bases at V and 8 bases at J; junction bases unmatched: 8. Germline V CDR1 and CDR2: DFQATT, SNEGSKA (reference sequence). This CDR3 has 15 residues. The CDR3 nucleotides are TGCAGTGCTAGCAGTTCGACTAGCGGGAGCTATGAGCAGTTCTTC. This encodes CSASSSTSGSYEQFF.

This clonotype was counted between two and nine times. The chain has TRBV28 and TRBJ1-6; D is ambiguous. The CDR3 covers 11 residues. V shed 3 bases and J shed 15 bases, with 9 bases lying between them. The V gene's germline CDR1 is MDHEN and CDR2 SYDVKM. CDR3: CASSFESLLHF. CDR3 DNA sequence: TGTGCCAGCAGTTTCGAGTCCCTCCTCCACTTT.

This clonotype was counted between two and nine times. This rearrangement joins TRBV6-2 or TRBV6-3 to TRBJ2-1, with D unresolved. The germline V and J ends were trimmed by 3 bases and 7 bases, with 10 bases remaining between them. Germline CDR1 and CDR2: MNHEY and SVGEGT. The CDR3 totals 13 residues. CDR3 loop: CASSYARVNEQFF. The CDR3 coding sequence is TGTGCCAGCAGTTATGCCCGGGTTAATGAGCAGTTCTTC.

This clonotype came up a few times. V is TRBV11-2 and J is TRBJ2-1; D uncertain. Germline V lookup: CDR1 SGHAT, CDR2 FQNNGV. CDR3 length equals 12 residues. The V and J ends lost 5 bases and 4 bases respectively, with 6 bases between them. The CDR3 nucleotides read TGTGCCAGCAGCCTACTTTACAATGAGCAGTTCTTC. Protein product: CASSLLYNEQFF. Full variable domain (remainder filled in from reference TRBV11-2 and TRBJ2-1): EAGVAQSPRYKIIEKRQSVAFWCNPISGHATLYWYQQILGQGPKLLIQFQNNGVVDDSQLPKDRFSAERLKGVDSTLKIQPAKLEDSAVYLCASSLLYNEQFFGPGTRLTVL.

The V gene is TRBV30, the J gene TRBJ2-3, with 7 bases fitting TRBD1. Germline V gene data show CDR1 as GTSNPN and CDR2 as SVGIG (reference sequence). This CDR3 contains 15 residues. V lost 0 bases to trimming and J lost 2 bases; unmatched junction nucleotides: 5. The CDR3 protein is CAWSVRTGSTDTQYF. CDR3 DNA: TGTGCCTGGAGTGTACGGACAGGATCCACAGATACGCAGTATTTT.

This clonotype was recorded a few times. V usage is TRBV20-1 and J usage is TRBJ2-3; a weak D match, TRBD2 (7 bases). In germline, CDR1 is DFQATT, CDR2 SNEGSKA (reference sequence). This CDR3 region has 15 residues. V was shortened by 8 bases and J by 0 bases, with 18 bases between the two germline ends. The CDR3 nucleotides are TGCAGTCAGAAAGGGGGGAGGGGAAGCACAGATACGCAGTATTTT. Translated: CSQKGGRGSTDTQYF.

V and J are TRBV7-3 and TRBJ2-2, with D tentatively TRBD1 (6 bases). This CDR3 has 17 amino acids. V lost 1 base, J lost 2 bases, and 14 bases lay in between. Germline V gene data show CDR1 as SGHTA and CDR2 as FQGTGA. CDR3 sequence: CASSLRAAGENTGELFF. CDR3 sequence (DNA): TGTGCCAGCAGCTTAAGGGCGGCAGGGGAAAACACCGGGGAGCTGTTTTTT. The full variable domain, completed using reference TRBV7-3 and TRBJ2-2, is GAGVSQTPSNKVTEKGKYVELRCDPISGHTALYWYRQSLGQGPEFLIYFQGTGAADDSGLPNDRFFAVRPEGSVSTLKIQRTERGDSAVYLCASSLRAAGENTGELFFGEGSRLTVL.

Many counts were recorded for this clonotype. The chain recombines TRBV11-3 with TRBJ2-1; tentatively, D is TRBD1 (7 bases). Trimming cost V 4 bases and J 0 bases, with 10 bases left between them. The CDR3 loop spans 15 amino acids. Germline CDR1 and CDR2: SGHNT and YENEEA. CDR3 region: CASSSRDSSYNEQFF. The DNA for the CDR3 is TGTGCCAGCAGCTCGCGGGACAGCTCCTACAATGAGCAGTTCTTC.

This clonotype was recorded a few times. One end of the junction is discordant with germline, which a read error may explain. The rearrangement links TRBV7-9 to TRBJ1-2, with D unclear. The CDR3 has 13 residues. The germline CDR1 and CDR2 sequences are SEHNR and FQNEAQ (reference sequence). CDR3 nucleotide sequence: TGTGCCAGCACCATCGGCCCTAACGATGGCTACACCTTC. Protein product: CASTIGPNDGYTF.

Remarks on this clonotype: A single base separates this from a much larger clone, so it may be a read error. Without the conserved terminal phenylalanine or tryptophan, this CDR3 likely stems from a read error. The J gene is TRBJ1-5, the V gene TRBV28, with a tentative D call TRBD1 (5 bases). The germline CDR1 and CDR2 sequences are MDHEN and SYDVKM. The CDR3 extends over 14 amino acids. Trimming took off 1 base at V and 11 bases at J, with 15 bases between the two ends. In DNA, the CDR3 is TGTGCCAGCAGTTTATCAGAGGGGATTTGGTCCCAGCATTAT. Translated, it gives CASSLSEGIWSQHY.

This clonotype was observed at least ten times. For the CDR3, the DNA is TGTGCCAGCAGTCTCGGATGGCGGGAGGGCCTAGAGACCCAGTACTTC. Translated: CASSLGWREGLETQYF. The rearrangement links TRBV6-1 to TRBJ2-5, with 9 bases aligning to TRBD2. The germline V gene has CDR1 MNHNS and CDR2 SASEGT. This CDR3 has 16 residues. With 5 bases clipped from V and 4 bases from J, the junction kept 11 bases outside the gene matches.

V gene TRBV15 combines with J gene TRBJ2-3, with 7 bases matching TRBD2. The CDR3 totals 13 residues. Trimming at V came to 8 bases and at J to 1 base, leaving 3 bases not matched to a gene. Germline V gene lookup returns CDR1 LNHNV and CDR2 YYDKDF (reference sequence). CDR3 sequence (DNA): TGTGCCACCGGGGGGGGAGGCACAGATACGCAGTATTTT. Protein product: CATGGGGTDTQYF.

This clonotype was seen ten or more times. This chain connects TRBV7-2 to TRBJ1-1; possibly TRBD1 for D (5 bases). Between the trimmed V and J ends, which lost 2 bases and 1 base, there was a span of 20 bases. There are 18 residues in the CDR3. The V gene's germline CDR1 is SGHTA and CDR2 FQGNSA. CDR3: CASSLSGPRGGKNTEAFF. The CDR3 coding sequence is TGTGCCAGCAGCTTATCTGGACCCCGGGGCGGTAAGAACACTGAAGCTTTCTTT. The complete variable domain, with remaining parts taken from reference TRBV7-2 and TRBJ1-1, reads GAGVSQSPSNKVTEKGKDVELRCDPISGHTALYWYRQSLGQGLEFLIYFQGNSAPDKSGLPSDRFSAERTGGSVSTLTIQRTQQEDSAVYLCASSLSGPRGGKNTEAFFGQGTRLTVV.

Comment on this clonotype: A read error may be the cause here, since a much bigger clone is one base away. The rearrangement joins TRBV7-6 to TRBJ2-5; TRBD1 might be the D (7 bases). The CDR3 has 19 residues. Germline assignment: CDR1 SGHVS and CDR2 FNYEAQ. This CDR3 is CTSSLAQGQGGSWQETQYF. DNA of the CDR3: TGTACCAGCAGCTTAGCGCAAGGGCAGGGGGGTTCGTGGCAAGAGACCCAGTACTTC.

This chain uses TRBV7-9 with TRBJ1-1, with TRBD1 as a possible D gene (6 bases). The CDR3 length is 13 residues. Germline V gene sequence: CDR1 SEHNR, CDR2 FQNEAQ (reference sequence). V was trimmed by 5 bases and J by 8 bases, leaving 15 bases between them. Written as DNA, the CDR3 is TGTGCCAGCAGCCCCGGAAGGGGGGAAGAAGCTTTCTTT. It is translated as CASSPGRGEEAFF.